The rows below give T cell receptor beta chains drawn from one sample of a study of CD8 T cells in Susac syndrome. TCRdb re-called the immunoSEQ multiplex PCR reads with MiXCR, one entry per CDR3 protein. This sample carries around 180,000 distinct CDR3 sequences, around 94% of them seen once, and the ten largest clones take approximately 0.11%. Sequencing input: CD4+ T cells from PBMCs. Receptors were obtained from a human donor with Susac syndrome. Each CDR3 is given with its conserved first and last residue. D genes are given only for firm matches. Expanded clones are given a class, and other clones once, few, many or no size at all.

j_gene,abundance,v_gene,d_gene,CDR3nt,CDR3aa
TRBJ2-3,once,TRBV12-3/TRBV12-4,.,TGTGCCAGCAGTTTAGGGAGTGGGGGAGATACGCAGTATTTT,CASSLGSGGDTQYF
TRBJ2-3,.,TRBV19,TRBD1,TGTGCCAGTAGTGTCGACAGGGTGGGCGATACGCAGTATTTT,CASSVDRVGDTQYF
TRBJ2-3,once,TRBV24-1,TRBD2,TGTGCCACCAGTGAGATACTAGCGGGGGGCACAGATACGCAGTATTTT,CATSEILAGGTDTQYF
TRBJ1-5,.,TRBV18,TRBD1,TGTGCCAGCTCAGAACAGGGGGCCGGCAATCAGCCCCAGCATTTT,CASSEQGAGNQPQHF
TRBJ2-2,.,TRBV6-2/TRBV6-3,.,TGTGCCAGCAGCCAGACCGTTACCGGGGAGCTGTTTTTT,CASSQTVTGELFF
TRBJ2-5,.,TRBV2,.,TGTGCCAGCACCCCGGCGGGCCAAGAGACCCAGTACTTC,CASTPAGQETQYF
TRBJ1-1,few,TRBV4-2,TRBD1,TGTGCCAGCTCACAGGACAGGGGTGGAAACACTGAAGCTTTCTTT,CASSQDRGGNTEAFF
TRBJ1-2,.,TRBV9,.,TGTGCCAGCAGCGTAGCGCCGGAAGGGATCCATGGCTACACCTTC,CASSVAPEGIHGYTF
TRBJ1-5,.,TRBV18,TRBD1,TGTGCCAGCTCGCCCGACAGGGGTGTCAATCAGCCCCAGCATTTT,CASSPDRGVNQPQHF
TRBJ2-1,.,TRBV20-1,.,TGCAGTGCTAGACAGGGGCCAACCTACAATGAGCAGTTCTTC,CSARQGPTYNEQFF
TRBJ2-7,.,TRBV11-2,.,TGTGCCAGCAGCTTATGGGGCTACGAGCAGTACTTC,CASSLWGYEQYF
TRBJ2-7,.,TRBV6-2/TRBV6-3,.,TGTGCCAGCAGCCCTAGTGGGCGGGATTACGAGCAGTACTTC,CASSPSGRDYEQYF
TRBJ2-2,.,TRBV20-1,.,TGCAGTGCCCGACTCCCGAACACCGGGGAGCTGTTTTTT,CSARLPNTGELFF
TRBJ2-7,.,TRBV9,TRBD1,TGTGCCAGCAGCGCGGACAGGCGTTCACTTGAGCAGTACTTC,CASSADRRSLEQYF
TRBJ1-4,.,TRBV4-3,.,TGCGCCAGCAGCCAAGAGGGAACAAAGCGGGAAAAACTGTTTTTT,CASSQEGTKREKLFF
TRBJ2-1,.,TRBV11-2,TRBD2,TGTGCCAGCAGCTTGGGCACTAGCGGGGGCCGGAACAATGAGCAGTTCTTC,CASSLGTSGGRNNEQFF
TRBJ2-1,.,TRBV2,.,TGTGCCAGCAGTGAAGACTTCGTGGGAAACAATGAGCAGTTCTTC,CASSEDFVGNNEQFF
TRBJ2-7,.,TRBV7-8,.,TGTGCCAGCAGCACCCAGGGGACTCCATCCTACGAGCAGTACTTC,CASSTQGTPSYEQYF
TRBJ2-3,once,TRBV12-3/TRBV12-4,.,TGTGCCAGCAGCCAAAGAAAGGGCACAGATACGCAGTATTTT,CASSQRKGTDTQYF
TRBJ1-2,.,TRBV19,.,TGTGCCAGCCGTAAGGACTCGTACTATGGCTACACCTTC,CASRKDSYYGYTF
TRBJ1-2,once,TRBV5-1,TRBD1,TGCGCCAGCAGCTTGAGGGGACAGGGGGCTTCTGGCTACACCTTC,CASSLRGQGASGYTF
TRBJ2-5,.,TRBV3-1,.,TGTGCCAGCAGCCAGCATGGAAAAGAGACCCAGTACTTC,CASSQHGKETQYF
TRBJ1-5,.,TRBV29-1,.,TGCAGCGTTGGACAGTGGGACGGTCCCCAGCATTTT,CSVGQWDGPQHF
TRBJ1-6,.,TRBV7-2,TRBD1,TGTGCCAGCAGCGCACCGACAGGGAGCTCCTATAATTCACCCCTCCACTTT,CASSAPTGSSYNSPLHF
TRBJ2-3,.,TRBV29-1,.,TGCAGCGGGGGCCCGACAGGCACAGATACGCAGTATTTT,CSGGPTGTDTQYF
TRBJ2-1,.,TRBV11-3,TRBD1,TGTGCCAGCAGCTTAAGACAGGGGGAATGGGATGAGCAGTTCTTC,CASSLRQGEWDEQFF
TRBJ2-5,.,TRBV20-1,TRBD2,TGCAGTGCTTTACACGGGACTAGCGGGGGGGACGTGACCCAGTACTTC,CSALHGTSGGDVTQYF
TRBJ2-5,.,TRBV9,.,TGTGCCAGCAGCGTAGGCAGGGCAGAGACCCAGTACTTC,CASSVGRAETQYF
TRBJ1-1,.,TRBV9,TRBD1,TGTGCCAGCAAGGACAGGGCGGACACTGAAGCTTTCTTT,CASKDRADTEAFF
TRBJ2-4,.,TRBV7-2,TRBD2,TGTGCCAGCAGCCAGACTAGCGGTTTAGCCAAAAACATTCAGTACTTC,CASSQTSGLAKNIQYF
TRBJ2-7,.,TRBV5-1,TRBD1,TGCGCCAGCAGCTTGGGCTTGAATGCAGGGGGAAACGAGCAGTACTTC,CASSLGLNAGGNEQYF
TRBJ2-3,.,TRBV29-1,.,TGCAGCGTTGTGGAGGGGTCCGATACGCAGTATTTT,CSVVEGSDTQYF
TRBJ2-3,.,TRBV7-2,.,TGTGCCAGCAGCCCGAGATACACCACAGATACGCAGTATTTT,CASSPRYTTDTQYF
TRBJ2-5,.,TRBV29-1,.,TGCAGCGTTGAAGAGATGCGAGGGACCCAGTACTTC,CSVEEMRGTQYF
TRBJ2-5,.,TRBV4-2,TRBD1,TGTGCCAGCAGCCCACCGGGACAGGGACAAGAGACCCAGTACTTC,CASSPPGQGQETQYF
TRBJ1-1,.,TRBV7-7,.,TGTGCCAGCAGTACTGAATCGGACACTGAAGCTTTCTTT,CASSTESDTEAFF
TRBJ1-1,.,TRBV25-1,.,TGTGCCAGCGCCTTCGGAACAGGGACTGAAGCTTTCTTT,CASAFGTGTEAFF
TRBJ2-3,.,TRBV29-1,TRBD1,TGCAGCGCGAGACAGGGTAACACAGATACGCAGTATTTT,CSARQGNTDTQYF
TRBJ2-1,.,TRBV5-4,.,TGTGCCAGCAGCTTTGGGCAGGTTCCAATGAAGCAGTTCTTC,CASSFGQVPMKQFF
TRBJ2-1,.,TRBV20-1,TRBD2,TGCAGTGCTAGGCCCGGGCTAGCGGGGGGGCCGGCCTACAATGAGCAGTTCTTC,CSARPGLAGGPAYNEQFF
TRBJ1-1,.,TRBV9,.,TGTGCCAGCAGCGTAGCTGGACAGAGGAACACTGAAGCTTTCTTT,CASSVAGQRNTEAFF
TRBJ2-5,.,TRBV5-4,.,TGTGCCAGCAGCTTGGGGGGGGGCGCAGAGACCCAGTACTTC,CASSLGGGAETQYF
TRBJ2-5,.,TRBV25-1,.,TGTGCCAGCAGTGAATTCGGCAGGGGGACCCAGTACTTC,CASSEFGRGTQYF
TRBJ2-5,.,TRBV20-1,.,TGCAGTGCGACCTCCCGGGGGCGTAAAATCCGGCAAGAGACCCAGTACTTC,CSATSRGRKIRQETQYF
TRBJ2-1,.,TRBV3-1,.,TGTGCCAGCAGCCCAATCGCTGGTGAGCAGTTCTTC,CASSPIAGEQFF
TRBJ1-2,.,TRBV20-1,.,TGCAGTGCTAGAGTTGAGGGTAATAATGGCTACACCTTC,CSARVEGNNGYTF
TRBJ2-7,once,TRBV4-1,.,TGCGCCAGCAGCCTAAGGGAGGAGACCTACGAGCAGTACTTC,CASSLREETYEQYF
TRBJ1-3,.,TRBV18,TRBD1,TGTGCCAGCTCTACCGGGACAGGCTCTGGAAACACCATATATTTT,CASSTGTGSGNTIYF
TRBJ2-5,.,TRBV29-1,.,TGCAGCGTTAGAATACGACAGAGAGAAGAGACCCAGTACTTC,CSVRIRQREETQYF
TRBJ2-7,.,TRBV7-2,.,TGTGCCAGCAGCTTGAGGGAGGGGGCCTACGAGCAGTACTTC,CASSLREGAYEQYF
TRBJ2-1,.,TRBV7-8,.,TGTGCCAGCAGCCCGAAGAGTCCCGAGCAGTTCTTC,CASSPKSPEQFF
TRBJ1-2,.,TRBV30,TRBD1,TGTGCCTGGAGCCTCGGACAGGGGATTGGCTACACCTTC,CAWSLGQGIGYTF